This T cell receptor beta chain is from a study of cytomegalovirus exposure and HLA in healthy donors. The wider study: Among the roughly 430 genotyped donors, about 81% were placed in the Caucasian-associated ancestry cluster. Study results and caveats: Researchers counted 164 TCR beta chains as cytomegalovirus-associated. A later analysis reportedly identified an Asian-associated ancestry cluster as carrying fewer N-insertions than the roughly 670-donor mean. A later analysis reported that several of the most significant clusters appeared to be linked to common viral pathogens, among them Epstein-Barr virus.

Germline CDR1 is SNHLY and CDR2 is FYNNEI. With V trimmed by 8 bases and J by 9 bases, 9 bases remained unmatched. CDR3 length equals 12 residues. This clone has a single count. The antigen is unknown. PCR was performed using 60 Vbeta and 13 Jbeta primers. Some clones are missing from TCRdb's copy, which holds only in-frame ones; the method was immunoSEQ multiplex PCR. There are more than 140,000 clones in the sample; more than 65% occur only once, and about 5.6% lies in the top ten. The V gene is TRBV2, the J gene TRBJ2-7; 8 bases are a match to TRBD1. The clonotype originates from a man younger than 45 in good health and CMV-seropositive. The source material was PBMCs. CDR3 sequence (DNA): TGTGCCAGCCGGGGAACAGGGGGTGCGCAGTACTTC. Its translation is CASRGTGGAQYF.